This TCR beta chain was identified during a study of cytomegalovirus exposure and HLA in healthy donors. Study in general: Unique TCR beta sequences numbering around 110 million came from roughly 180 million T cells in an earlier analysis.

Use of 60 Vbeta and 13 Jbeta primers characterized the PCR. The repertoire was sequenced with immunoSEQ multiplex PCR; TCRdb's copy has only in-frame clones and lacks some. This sample has fewer than 250,000 clones, with roughly 80% found just once. This receptor was identified in a girl between 5 and 17 years old in good health and CMV-seronegative. The specimen was PBMCs.

CDR3: CASRNQDRGNSPLHF. The DNA of the CDR3 is TGTGCCAGCAGGAACCAGGACAGGGGTAATTCACCCCTCCACTTT. The chain recombines TRBV6-6 with TRBJ1-6; TRBD1 matches 9 bases. The J segment lost 6 bases and the V segment lost 6 bases, leaving 6 bases of the junction unmatched. This CDR3 contains 15 residues. The germline V gene encodes CDR1 MNHNY and CDR2 SVGAGI (reference sequence).